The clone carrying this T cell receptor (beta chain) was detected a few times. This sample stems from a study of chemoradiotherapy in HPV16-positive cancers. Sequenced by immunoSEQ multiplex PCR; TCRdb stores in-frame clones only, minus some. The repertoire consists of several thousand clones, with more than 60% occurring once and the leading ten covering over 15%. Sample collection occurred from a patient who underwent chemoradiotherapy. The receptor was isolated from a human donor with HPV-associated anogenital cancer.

CDR3 residues: CASRQGLSYGYTF. CDR3 coding DNA: TGTGCCAGCAGACAGGGGTTATCCTATGGCTACACCTTC. The gene calls are TRBV6-5 and TRBJ1-2; 7 bases map to TRBD1. Trimming cost V 6 bases and J 4 bases; bases outside gene matches: 5. CDR3 length equals 13 residues. Germline-derived CDR1 and CDR2 are MNHEY and SVGAGI.